This T cell receptor (beta chain) was profiled in a study of Tregs in tolerant kidney transplant recipients. Findings and limits, study-wide: The small number of patients limits these findings pending further validation.

Profiled with immunoSEQ multiplex PCR; TCRdb holds only in-frame clones, not every one. The data show over 25,000 clones, and the top ten clones hold roughly 8%. With regard to this clone: What it binds is not known. Coverage ceases 3 residues before the CDR3 finishes, and the germline J gene fills in the end.

From germline, CDR1 is SGHRS and CDR2 YFSETQ. V was trimmed by 5 bases and J by 2 bases, leaving 11 bases between them. CDR3 length: 15 amino acids. This specimen was CD8+ T cells from blood, taken before the transplant. This TCR derives from a human donor who received a combined kidney and bone marrow transplant. The chain is built from TRBV5-1 and TRBJ2-6; D is undetermined. The CDR3 bases that were read are TGCGCCAGCAGTTCCACCCGGGCTGGGGCCAACGTC. Translation gives CASSSTRAGANV. The complete CDR3 sequence is CASSSTRAGANVLTF. Full variable domain (remainder filled in from reference TRBV5-1 and TRBJ2-6): KAGVTQTPRYLIKTRGQQVTLSCSPISGHRSVSWYQQTPGQGLQFLFEYFSETQRNKGNFPGRFSGRQFSNSRSEMNVSTLELGDSALYLCASSSTRAGANVLTFGAGSRLTVL.